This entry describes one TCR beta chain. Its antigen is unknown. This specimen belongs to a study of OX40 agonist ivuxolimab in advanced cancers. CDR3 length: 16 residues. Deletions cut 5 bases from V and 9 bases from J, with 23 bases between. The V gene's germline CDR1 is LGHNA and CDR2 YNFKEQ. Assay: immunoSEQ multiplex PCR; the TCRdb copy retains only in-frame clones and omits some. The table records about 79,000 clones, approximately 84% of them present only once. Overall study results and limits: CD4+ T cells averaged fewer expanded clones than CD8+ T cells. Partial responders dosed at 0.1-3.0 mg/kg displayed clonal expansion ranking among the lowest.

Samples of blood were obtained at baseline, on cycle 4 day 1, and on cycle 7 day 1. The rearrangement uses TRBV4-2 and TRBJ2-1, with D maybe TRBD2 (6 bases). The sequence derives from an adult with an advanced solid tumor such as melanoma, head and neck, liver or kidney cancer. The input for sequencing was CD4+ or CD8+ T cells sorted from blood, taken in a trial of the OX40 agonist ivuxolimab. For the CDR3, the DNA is TGTGCCAGCAGCAGAGGGACCCTGAGGGAGGCAATTGAGCAGTTCTTC. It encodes CASSRGTLREAIEQFF.